These 29 T cell receptor beta chains were all obtained from the same sample, sequenced in a study of blood T cell repertoires in COVID-19. Only in-frame clones appear in the TCRdb table, and some are missing; sequencing was by immunoSEQ multiplex PCR. The sample records almost 90,000 clones, 90% being singletons. Sequenced: peripheral blood. The origin of the receptors is a man younger than 35 with COVID-19, enrolled during active disease.

This rearrangement joins TRBV6-2 or TRBV6-3 to TRBJ2-7; 7 bases are a match to TRBD1. Germline V gives CDR1 MNHEY, CDR2 SVGEGT. The trim removed 3 bases at V and 0 bases at J, leaving 5 bases unmatched. The CDR3 length is 15 residues. The CDR3 reads CASSYHGTDSYEQYF. In DNA form, the CDR3 reads TGTGCCAGCAGTTATCACGGGACAGACTCCTACGAGCAGTACTTC.

The rearrangement joins TRBV5-4 to TRBJ2-7; 10 nucleotides align to TRBD2. CDR1 and CDR2 (germline): SGHNT, YYREEE (reference sequence). This CDR3 comprises 14 residues. With V trimmed by 4 bases and J by 1 base, 2 bases remained unmatched. The CDR3, as DNA: TGTGCCAGCAGCGAGACTAGCGGGTCCTACGAGCAGTACTTC. Residues: CASSETSGSYEQYF.

The chain couples TRBV29-1 to TRBJ2-7, with D uncertain. Trimming cost V 8 bases and J 0 bases, with 14 bases left between them. The CDR3 totals 13 residues. Germline loops: CDR1 SQVTM, CDR2 ANQGSEA. The CDR3 DNA is TGCAGCTTGCAGGCTTCCAGCTCCTACGAGCAGTACTTC. It translates to CSLQASSSYEQYF.

This rearrangement joins TRBV4-3 to TRBJ2-7; 8 nucleotides agree with TRBD2. This CDR3 has 15 residues. The ends lost 2 bases at V and 2 bases at J; junction bases unmatched: 5. Germline-derived CDR1 and CDR2 are LGHNA and YSLEER. For the CDR3, the DNA is TGCGCCAGCAGCCAACGATTAGCGGGAACCTACGAGCAGTACTTC. It translates to CASSQRLAGTYEQYF.

The CDR3 region has the DNA TGTGCCAGCAGTCCCTGGGGTCCCAGGGGCTCACCCCTCCACTTT. This sequence encodes CASSPWGPRGSPLHF. The chain recombines TRBV28 with TRBJ1-6; possible D gene TRBD1, 6 bases. Germline loops: CDR1 MDHEN, CDR2 SYDVKM. The V and J ends lost 5 bases and 10 bases respectively, with 18 bases between them. The CDR3 has 15 amino acids.

This clone appeared a single time. This rearrangement joins TRBV7-2 to TRBJ1-1; tentative D call: TRBD1 (5 bases). V was shortened by 5 bases and J by 9 bases, with 16 bases between the two germline ends. Germline CDR1 and CDR2: SGHTA and FQGNSA. The CDR3 loop spans 13 amino acids. For the CDR3, the DNA is TGTGCCAGCAGCCTTAGGCAGGGAAGTAAAGCTTTCTTT. Translation: CASSLRQGSKAFF. The whole variable domain, filled in from reference TRBV7-2 and TRBJ1-1, reads GAGVSQSPSNKVTEKGKDVELRCDPISGHTALYWYRQSLGQGLEFLIYFQGNSAPDKSGLPSDRFSAERTGGSVSTLTIQRTQQEDSAVYLCASSLRQGSKAFFGQGTRLTVV.

The CDR3 DNA sequence: TGTGCCAGCAGTCGGGGGACAGAACTTGGCTACACCTTC. Protein: CASSRGTELGYTF. The genes are TRBV6-5 and TRBJ1-2, with TRBD1 identical over 7 bases. Trimming at V came to 5 bases and at J to 7 bases, leaving 7 bases not matched to a gene. The V gene's germline CDR1 is MNHEY and CDR2 SVGAGI. CDR3 size: 13 residues.

The V and J genes are TRBV28 and TRBJ2-3, with TRBD2 identical over 12 bases. V was pared by 7 bases and J by 2 bases, with 10 bases of the junction left unmatched. The V gene's germline CDR1 is MDHEN and CDR2 SYDVKM. The CDR3 extends over 17 amino acids. Here the CDR3 reads CASITSGLAGLTDTQYF. As DNA, the CDR3 is TGTGCCAGCATAACCTCGGGACTAGCGGGCCTCACAGATACGCAGTATTTT.

The CDR3 DNA reads as TGTGCCATCAGTCAACAGGGAAACAATGAGCAGTTCTTC. This gives the protein CAISQQGNNEQFF. V usage is TRBV10-3 and J usage is TRBJ2-1; possibly TRBD1 for D (6 bases). Deletions cut 5 bases from V and 5 bases from J, with 10 bases between. This CDR3 contains 13 residues. Germline CDR1 reads ENHRY; CDR2 reads SYGVKD.

A word on this clone: Relative to the germline gene, one junction end is altered; a read error may explain this. This chain joins TRBV5-1 and TRBJ1-4; TRBD1 matches at 7 bases. CDR3 length: 14 amino acids. Per germline, CDR1 SGHRS and CDR2 YFSETQ. The CDR3 loop reads CASSLTGANEKLLF. CDR3 sequence (DNA): TGCGCCAGCAGCTTAACAGGGGCTAATGAAAAACTGCTTTTT.

This chain connects TRBV3-1 (or the pseudogene TRBV3-2) to TRBJ1-2, with unresolved D. Per the germline V gene, CDR1 is LGHDT and CDR2 is YNNKEL (reference sequence). Trimming took 2 bases from V and 7 from J, leaving 5 bases between them. The CDR3 totals 11 residues. CDR3 in DNA: TGTGCCAGCAGCCAACCGGGTGGCTACACCTTC. As protein: CASSQPGGYTF.

This chain connects TRBV7-2 to TRBJ2-3; D might be TRBD1 (6 bases). Per germline, CDR1 SGHTA and CDR2 FQGNSA. V lost 5 bases and J lost 3, with 12 bases in between. The CDR3 sequence is 14 residues long. The CDR3: CASSKQGRTDTQYF. The CDR3 DNA reads TGTGCCAGCAGCAAACAGGGTCGGACAGATACGCAGTATTTT.

The rearrangement joins TRBV25-1 to TRBJ2-1; TRBD2 agrees at 8 bases. CDR3 length equals 15 residues. V shed 1 base, J shed 7 bases, and the junction held 6 bases outside the gene matches. Germline CDR1 MGHDK, CDR2 SYGVNS. The CDR3 is CASSEFSGGWNEQFF. The CDR3 DNA is TGTGCCAGCAGTGAATTCTCGGGAGGGTGGAATGAGCAGTTCTTC.

The chain uses TRBV9 and TRBJ2-3, with 10 bases that match TRBD2. The CDR3 length is 15 residues. Germline values: CDR1 SGDLS, CDR2 YYNGEE. The trim removed 0 bases at V and 9 bases at J, leaving 7 bases unmatched. CDR3 sequence reads: CASSVDGTSDGTQYF. CDR3 DNA sequence: TGTGCCAGCAGCGTAGATGGGACTAGCGATGGCACGCAGTATTTT.

J is TRBJ2-3 and V is TRBV19, with D perhaps matching TRBD2 (5 bases). The CDR3 consists of 14 residues. Germline V gene sequence: CDR1 LNHDA, CDR2 SQIVND (reference sequence). V was pared by 3 bases and J by 2 bases, with 9 bases between. The CDR3 DNA reads as TGTGCCAGTAGTATGGGAGCGGTCACAGATACGCAGTATTTT. Its translation: CASSMGAVTDTQYF.

The gene calls are TRBV19 and TRBJ2-2; 7 positions match TRBD1. V shed 8 bases and J 5 bases; nucleotides not matched to a gene: 11. The germline gives CDR1 LNHDA, CDR2 SQIVND (reference sequence). The CDR3 runs 15 residues. CDR3: CASRFRQGSTGELFF. The CDR3 DNA reads as TGTGCCAGTCGCTTTAGACAGGGTTCAACCGGGGAGCTGTTTTTT. Drawing the rest from reference TRBV19 and TRBJ2-2, the complete variable domain is DGGITQSPKYLFRKEGQNVTLSCEQNLNHDAMYWYRQDPGQGLRLIYYSQIVNDFQKGDIAEGYSVSREKKESFPLTVTSAQKNPTAFYLCASRFRQGSTGELFFGEGSRLTVL.

The rearrangement links TRBV9 to TRBJ2-2; no clear D gene. The CDR3 has 15 amino acids. CDR1 is SGDLS, CDR2 YYNGEE, per germline. V lost 4 bases to trimming and J lost 1 base, with 11 bases between them. DNA of the CDR3: TGTGCCAGCAGCACCCAATCGAGGAACACCGGGGAGCTGTTTTTT. Encoded protein: CASSTQSRNTGELFF.

The V and J genes are TRBV6-2 or TRBV6-3 and TRBJ2-7; D is perhaps TRBD1 (6 bases). Germline V gene sequence: CDR1 MNHEY, CDR2 SVGEGT. V lost 0 bases and J lost 6, with 9 bases in between. This CDR3 spans 13 amino acids. CDR3 nucleotides: TGTGCCAGCAGTTACTCAGGGGGTCTCGAGCAGTACTTC. It specifies CASSYSGGLEQYF.

The V call is TRBV19, the J call TRBJ1-5, with a tentative D call TRBD1 (5 bases). Germline CDR1 is LNHDA and CDR2 is SQIVND (reference sequence). The CDR3 is made up of 14 amino acids. Between the trimmed V and J ends, which lost 4 bases and 4 bases, there was a span of 11 bases. CDR3 sequence: CASSTTTVNQPQHF. DNA for the CDR3: TGTGCCAGTAGTACCACGACAGTAAATCAGCCCCAGCATTTT.

The chain recombines TRBV6-5 with TRBJ2-5, with a weak D call TRBD2 (6 bases). This CDR3 is built from 16 residues. From germline, CDR1 is MNHEY and CDR2 SVGAGI. V shed 2 bases and J shed 2 bases, with 15 bases lying between them. DNA for the CDR3: TGTGCCAGCAGTTACAAAAGCTCAGGGACTCAAGAGACCCAGTACTTC. It yields the protein CASSYKSSGTQETQYF.

This clone was recorded only once. V gene TRBV5-1 combines with J gene TRBJ2-7, with TRBD2 identical over 10 bases. The V segment lost 0 bases and the J segment 5 bases; nucleotides outside the gene matches: 5. There are 15 residues in the CDR3. Germline V gene data show CDR1 as SGHRS and CDR2 as YFSETQ. CDR3: CASSLALAGDNEQYF. The DNA for the CDR3 is TGCGCCAGCAGCTTGGCTCTAGCGGGAGACAACGAGCAGTACTTC.

V usage is TRBV6-2 or TRBV6-3 and J usage is TRBJ1-2; no reliable D call. V lost 5 bases and J lost 3, with 10 bases in between. CDR3 length equals 13 residues. Germline CDR1 is MNHEY and CDR2 is SVGEGT. The CDR3 DNA is TGTGCCAGCAGTCAGGTGCCGGACTATGGCTACACCTTC. It is translated as CASSQVPDYGYTF.

This clone was recorded only once. This rearrangement joins TRBV10-1 to TRBJ2-7, with TRBD1 identical over 8 bases. V lost 2 bases to trimming and J lost 7 bases; unmatched junction nucleotides: 4. Looked up from germline, CDR1 is WNHNN and CDR2 is SYGVQD (reference sequence). This CDR3 is built from 13 residues. CDR3 sequence reads: CASSETGGREQYF. CDR3 DNA sequence: TGCGCCAGCAGTGAGACAGGGGGTAGGGAGCAGTACTTC.

The chain employs TRBV13 and TRBJ2-7; 8 nucleotides align to TRBD1. Losses at the gene ends were 0 bases for V and 2 bases for J; bases not matched to a gene: 0. CDR3 length: 14 amino acids. Looked up from germline, CDR1 is PRHDT and CDR2 is FYEKMQ (reference sequence). The CDR3 loop reads CASSLGTGAYEQYF. CDR3 nucleotide sequence: TGTGCCAGCAGCTTAGGGACAGGGGCCTACGAGCAGTACTTC.

CDR3 coding DNA: TGTGCCAGCAGCCCCCACGCAGTATTCACAGATACGCAGTATTTT. Translated: CASSPHAVFTDTQYF. The chain joins TRBV11-2 to TRBJ2-3, with D hard to call. Germline CDR1 reads SGHAT; CDR2 reads FQNNGV. The V end lost 5 bases, the J end lost 2 bases, and 14 bases lay between the germline ends. This CDR3 comprises 15 residues.

The gene calls are TRBV10-3 and TRBJ2-3, with TRBD2 identical over 11 bases. Germline-derived CDR1 and CDR2 are ENHRY and SYGVKD. The CDR3 length is 15 residues. V dropped 9 bases and J dropped 2; count of bases not matched to a gene: 7. The CDR3 bases are TGTGCCATTATAGCGGGAGGGCGTAACACAGATACGCAGTATTTT. Amino acid sequence: CAIIAGGRNTDTQYF.

In its sample, this clone was seen once. The chain couples TRBV4-1 to TRBJ2-2; possible D gene TRBD1, 6 bases. Germline-derived CDR1 and CDR2 are MGHRA and YSYEKL. This CDR3 contains 14 residues. Trimming stripped 4 bases from V and 5 bases from J, with 11 bases between. CDR3 sequence: CASSPQGRTGELFF. CDR3 nucleotide sequence: TGCGCCAGCAGCCCCCAGGGGAGAACCGGGGAGCTGTTTTTT.

V and J are TRBV4-3 and TRBJ2-5; 8 bases map to TRBD1. The J segment lost 3 bases and the V segment lost 0 bases, leaving 6 bases of the junction unmatched. The CDR3 is made up of 16 amino acids. Germline lookup yields CDR1 LGHNA and CDR2 YSLEER. CDR3 DNA: TGCGCCAGCAGCCAAGATACTGGACAGGGCGAAGAGACCCAGTACTTC. Translated, it gives CASSQDTGQGEETQYF.

The CDR3 reads CASKRGVSYEQYF. The CDR3 DNA sequence: TGTGCCAGCAAACGGGGGGTCTCCTACGAGCAGTACTTC. The V call is TRBV28, the J call TRBJ2-7; 7 positions agree with TRBD2. The CDR3 length is 13 residues. Unmatched junction bases numbered 3, after V lost 7 bases and J lost 0 bases. Looked up from germline, CDR1 is MDHEN and CDR2 is SYDVKM.